The clone carrying this TCR beta chain was detected only a few times. The antigen is not known. The entry originates in a study of CD8 T cells in ankylosing spondylitis. The study's findings and limits: Earlier studies detected some motif variants in reactive arthritis synovial fluid and blood. Disease-linked clones bore a CD8+ phenotype and were relatively rare in peripheral blood. Apparently characteristic of ankylosing spondylitis blood was a TCR beta motif (roughly eight highly homologous variants). Disease-linked clones reportedly showed significant enrichment in matched ankylosing spondylitis synovial fluid.

Libraries of TCR beta came from quantitative 5'-RACE with molecular barcodes. From the 5' RACE reads, TCRdb called clonotypes with MiXCR, one entry per CDR3 protein. There are 200,000 to 250,000 distinct CDR3 sequences in the sample; approximately 16% occur only once, and roughly 46% lies in the top ten. The germline V gene encodes CDR1 SQVTM and CDR2 ANQGSEA. V lost 7 bases and J 3 bases, leaving 9 bases between the germline ends. This CDR3 region has 12 residues. The sample taken for sequencing was blood, either unsorted or a sorted T cell fraction (not recorded which). This sequence originates from a male donor with ankylosing spondylitis. The V and J genes are TRBV29-1 and TRBJ2-2; a weak D match, TRBD2 (6 bases). This CDR3 reads CSGGDYTGELFF. The CDR3, as DNA: TGCAGCGGAGGGGACTACACCGGGGAGCTGTTTTTT.